A single T cell receptor beta chain is shown here with its context. Its antigen is currently unknown. TCRdb re-analysed the 5' RACE reads in MiXCR, keeping a single row per CDR3 protein. The repertoire consists of 350,000 to 550,000 distinct CDR3 sequences, with about a sixth occurring once and the leading ten covering 20% to 25%. Trimming removed 6 bases from V and 7 bases from J; junction bases left unmatched: 10. From germline, CDR1 is ENHRY and CDR2 SYGVKD. This CDR3 has 15 amino acids. This record belongs to a study of T-cell memory formation after mild COVID-19. Study-wide results and limits: Memory cells collected pre-infection included some clones that later responded, suggesting cross-reactive memory joined.

Input material: PBMCs or a T cell subset sorted from them (not recorded which). The chain recombines TRBV10-3 with TRBJ1-4, with 8 bases matching TRBD1. This receptor was identified in a man aged 18-30 years who had mild COVID-19 (a few samples of this study predate the infection). Cell type and time point are not known. DNA for the CDR3: TGTGCCATCAGACCCAGCGTTGACAGGGGTGAAAAACTGTTTTTT. It encodes CAIRPSVDRGEKLFF.